The 14 T cell receptor beta chains reported below all come from one sample, sequenced in a study of OX40 agonist ivuxolimab in advanced cancers. TCRdb's table, derived via immunoSEQ multiplex PCR, lists solely in-frame clones and lacks some. This table has some 40,000 clones, around 92% appearing once. Sequenced material: CD4+ or CD8+ T cells sorted from blood, taken in a trial of the OX40 agonist ivuxolimab. The receptor source for this set is an adult with an advanced solid tumor such as melanoma, head and neck, liver or kidney cancer.

In this sample, this clone turned up a few times. V and J are TRBV15 and TRBJ1-2; no clear D gene. This CDR3 has 14 amino acids. CDR1 is LNHNV, CDR2 YYDKDF, per germline (reference sequence). Trimming removed 0 bases at V and 7 bases at J, with 12 bases between. Written as DNA, the CDR3 is TGTGCCACCAGCAGAGATCTGGAGCTGGGTGGCTACACCTTC. This gives the protein CATSRDLELGGYTF.

The chain joins TRBV5-1 to TRBJ1-5; unclear D gene. This CDR3 region has 13 residues. Germline CDR1 is SGHRS and CDR2 is YFSETQ. V was trimmed by 7 bases and J by 0 bases, leaving 8 bases between them. The CDR3 reads CASAPSSNQPQHF. DNA for the CDR3: TGCGCCAGCGCCCCCTCTAGCAATCAGCCCCAGCATTTT. Full variable domain (rest looked up from reference TRBV5-1 and TRBJ1-5): KAGVTQTPRYLIKTRGQQVTLSCSPISGHRSVSWYQQTPGQGLQFLFEYFSETQRNKGNFPGRFSGRQFSNSRSEMNVSTLELGDSALYLCASAPSSNQPQHFGDGTRLSIL.

The genes are TRBV2 and TRBJ2-7; D unresolved. This CDR3 spans 15 amino acids. Germline-derived CDR1 and CDR2 are SNHLY and FYNNEI. V was pared by 7 bases and J by 2 bases, with 18 bases between. As DNA, the CDR3 is TGTGCCAGCAAGGCCCGGCAAGGGTTGCCCTACGAGCAGTACTTC. Encoded protein: CASKARQGLPYEQYF. Supplemented by reference TRBV2 and TRBJ2-7, the full variable domain reads EPEVTQTPSHQVTQMGQEVILRCVPISNHLYFYWYRQILGQKVEFLVSFYNNEISEKSEIFDDQFSVERPDGSNFTLKIRSTKLEDSAMYFCASKARQGLPYEQYFGPGTRLTVT.

The chain has TRBV4-1 and TRBJ2-1, with 7 bases aligning to TRBD1. This CDR3 has 17 amino acids. Trimming at V came to 0 bases and at J to 8 bases, leaving 13 bases not matched to a gene. Germline loops: CDR1 MGHRA, CDR2 YSYEKL. Here the CDR3 DNA reads TGCGCCAGCAGCCAAGATGATCAGCTACGAGGGGGCGATGAGCAGTTCTTC. Its translation is CASSQDDQLRGGDEQFF.

This chain links TRBV5-6 with TRBJ1-1, with D possibly being TRBD1 (5 bases). Germline V lookup: CDR1 SGHDT, CDR2 YYEEEE. The CDR3 spans 13 residues. Deletions cut 3 bases from V and 0 bases from J, with 6 bases between. CDR3 sequence (DNA): TGTGCCAGCAGCTGGGGCGTGAACACTGAAGCTTTCTTT. Translated, it gives CASSWGVNTEAFF.

V gene TRBV11-2 combines with J gene TRBJ2-1, with D maybe TRBD2 (5 bases). Germline assignment: CDR1 SGHAT and CDR2 FQNNGV. Trimming pared 0 bases from V and 1 base from J, leaving 7 bases between. CDR3 length equals 15 residues. For the CDR3, the DNA is TGTGCCAGCAGCTTAGAACTAGTTTCCTACAATGAGCAGTTCTTC. Its protein is CASSLELVSYNEQFF.

The chain couples TRBV13 to TRBJ2-1; a possible D gene is TRBD1 (6 bases). Per germline, CDR1 PRHDT and CDR2 FYEKMQ (reference sequence). The CDR3 is 13 residues long. The ends were cut back, 5 bases at V and 9 bases at J, with 14 bases in the middle. The CDR3 sequence: CASSPNLGGEQFF. CDR3 DNA sequence: TGTGCCAGCAGCCCGAACTTAGGGGGTGAGCAGTTCTTC.

The count of this clone is one. The chain combines TRBV15 with TRBJ1-1; 9 nucleotides align to TRBD1. Germline CDR1 reads LNHNV; CDR2 reads YYDKDF (reference sequence). The J segment lost 3 bases and the V segment lost 7 bases, leaving 15 bases of the junction unmatched. The CDR3 runs 17 residues. The CDR3 DNA reads TGTGCCACCATTTCGTCTCGGGACAGGGTGGAAGACACTGAAGCTTTCTTT. Protein: CATISSRDRVEDTEAFF.

Note on this clone: The junction and the germline gene differ at one end; a read error may be behind it. The chain joins TRBV6-5 to TRBJ1-2; D possibly corresponds to TRBD1 (5 bases). There are 12 residues in the CDR3. Looked up from germline, CDR1 is MNHEY and CDR2 is SVGAGI. This CDR3 reads CAISDGGTGYTF. Here the CDR3 DNA reads TGTGCCATCAGTGACGGCGGGACTGGCTACACCTTC.

The chain combines TRBV14 with TRBJ2-1; no firm D call. This CDR3 comprises 13 residues. V gave up 1 base and J gave up 12 bases, with 13 bases separating them. Germline V lookup: CDR1 SGHDN, CDR2 FVKESK. This chain's CDR3 is CASSQAFRSMQFF. CDR3 bases: TGTGCCAGCAGCCAAGCATTTAGATCCATGCAGTTCTTC.

The chain uses TRBV5-1 and TRBJ2-7; D is perhaps TRBD1 or TRBD2 (6 bases each). The V end was cut by 0 bases, the J end by 2 bases, with 12 bases between. This CDR3 has 15 amino acids. Germline V gives CDR1 SGHRS, CDR2 YFSETQ. CDR3 loop: CASSLGRGVTYEQYF. The CDR3 nucleotides are TGCGCCAGCAGCTTGGGGAGGGGGGTGACCTACGAGCAGTACTTC.

V usage is TRBV7-8 and J usage is TRBJ2-7, with 11 bases identical to TRBD1. Germline V gene sequence: CDR1 SGHVS, CDR2 FQNEAQ. CDR3 length: 15 amino acids. Germline trimming cut 7 bases from V and 7 bases from J; bases unmatched to any gene: 12. CDR3 bases: TGTGCCAGCATCCAGGGGGCCGGGACAGGGGGTGAGCAGTACTTC. Translation gives CASIQGAGTGGEQYF. Variable domain in full (rest from reference TRBV7-8 and TRBJ2-7): GAGVSQSPRYKVAKRGQDVALRCDPISGHVSLFWYQQALGQGPEFLTYFQNEAQLDKSGLPSDRFFAERPEGSVSTLKIQRTQQEDSAVYLCASIQGAGTGGEQYFGPGTRLTVT.

The CDR3, as DNA: TGTGCCAGCAGGTGGGCTAGCGGGGGCAATGAGCAGTTCTTC. Its translation: CASRWASGGNEQFF. The chain carries TRBV5-6 and TRBJ2-1, with 10 bases identical to TRBD2. V lost 5 bases, J lost 6 bases, and 5 bases stayed unmatched. Germline lookup yields CDR1 SGHDT and CDR2 YYEEEE. The length of the CDR3 is 14 residues.

This clone was detected a few times. The J gene is TRBJ1-1, the V gene TRBV7-9; the D is unclear. Trimming took off 4 bases at V and 6 bases at J, with 6 bases between the two ends. This CDR3 region has 11 residues. Germline V gene lookup returns CDR1 SEHNR and CDR2 FQNEAQ (reference sequence). The CDR3 loop reads CASSSGPEAFF. CDR3 bases: TGTGCCAGCAGCTCCGGGCCTGAAGCTTTCTTT.